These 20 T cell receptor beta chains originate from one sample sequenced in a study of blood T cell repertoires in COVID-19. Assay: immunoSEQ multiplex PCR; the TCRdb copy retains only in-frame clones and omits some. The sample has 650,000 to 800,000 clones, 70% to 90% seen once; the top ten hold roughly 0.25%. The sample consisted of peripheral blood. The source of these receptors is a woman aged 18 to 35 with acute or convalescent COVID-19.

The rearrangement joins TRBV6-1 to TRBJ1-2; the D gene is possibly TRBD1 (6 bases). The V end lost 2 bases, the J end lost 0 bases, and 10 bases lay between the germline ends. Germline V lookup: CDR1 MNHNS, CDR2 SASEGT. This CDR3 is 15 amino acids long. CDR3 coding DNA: TGTGCCAGCAGTGAAACCGGGACAACTAACTATGGCTACACCTTC. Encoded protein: CASSETGTTNYGYTF.

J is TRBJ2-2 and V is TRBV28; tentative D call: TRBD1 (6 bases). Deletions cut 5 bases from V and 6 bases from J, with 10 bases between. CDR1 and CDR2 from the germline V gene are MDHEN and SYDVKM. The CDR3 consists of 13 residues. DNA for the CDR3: TGTGCCAGCAGTCCTAGGGGGTCCGGGGAGCTGTTTTTT. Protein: CASSPRGSGELFF.

The CDR3 loop reads CAIRDRGGQPQHF. The CDR3 coding sequence is TGTGCCATCAGGGACAGGGGGGGACAGCCCCAGCATTTT. The rearrangement uses TRBV10-3 and TRBJ1-5, with 10 bases lining up with TRBD1. The CDR3 totals 13 residues. Germline assignment: CDR1 ENHRY and CDR2 SYGVKD. Trimming at V came to 6 bases and at J to 7 bases, leaving 3 bases not matched to a gene.

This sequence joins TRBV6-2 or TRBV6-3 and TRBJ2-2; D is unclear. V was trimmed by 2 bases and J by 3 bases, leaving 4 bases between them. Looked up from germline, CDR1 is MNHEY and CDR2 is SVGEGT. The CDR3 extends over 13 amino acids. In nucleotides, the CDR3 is TGTGCCAGCAGTTACGTAGACACCGGGGAGCTGTTTTTT. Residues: CASSYVDTGELFF.

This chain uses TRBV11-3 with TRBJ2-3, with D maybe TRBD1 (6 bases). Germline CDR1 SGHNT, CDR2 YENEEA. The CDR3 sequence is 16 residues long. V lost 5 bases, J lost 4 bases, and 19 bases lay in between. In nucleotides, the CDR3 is TGTGCCAGCAGCCGGAGTCAGGGGTATGGTGCAGATACGCAGTATTTT. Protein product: CASSRSQGYGADTQYF.

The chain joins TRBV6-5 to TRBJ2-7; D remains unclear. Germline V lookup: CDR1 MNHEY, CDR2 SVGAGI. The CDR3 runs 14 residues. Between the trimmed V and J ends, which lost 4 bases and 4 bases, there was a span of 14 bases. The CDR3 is CASSSPGEKYEQYF. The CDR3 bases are TGTGCCAGCAGTTCCCCCGGAGAGAAATACGAGCAGTACTTC.

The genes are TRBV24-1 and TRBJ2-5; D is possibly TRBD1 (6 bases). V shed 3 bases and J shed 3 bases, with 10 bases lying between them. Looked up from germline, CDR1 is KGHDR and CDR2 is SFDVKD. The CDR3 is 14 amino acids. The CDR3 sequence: CATSDKTGKETQYF. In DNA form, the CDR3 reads TGTGCCACCAGTGATAAAACAGGGAAAGAGACCCAGTACTTC.

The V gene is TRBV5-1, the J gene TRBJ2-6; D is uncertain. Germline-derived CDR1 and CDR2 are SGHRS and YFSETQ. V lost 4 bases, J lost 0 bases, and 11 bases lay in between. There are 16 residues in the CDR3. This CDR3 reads CASSPSSGSGANVLTF. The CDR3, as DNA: TGCGCCAGCAGCCCAAGTTCGGGCTCTGGGGCCAACGTCCTGACTTTC.

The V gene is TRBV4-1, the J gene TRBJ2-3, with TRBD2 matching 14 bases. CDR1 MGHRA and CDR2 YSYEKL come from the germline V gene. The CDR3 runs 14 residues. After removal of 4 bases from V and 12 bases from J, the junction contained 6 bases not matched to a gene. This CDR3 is CASSPGLAGGGQYF. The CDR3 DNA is TGCGCCAGCAGCCCCGGACTAGCGGGGGGAGGACAGTATTTT.

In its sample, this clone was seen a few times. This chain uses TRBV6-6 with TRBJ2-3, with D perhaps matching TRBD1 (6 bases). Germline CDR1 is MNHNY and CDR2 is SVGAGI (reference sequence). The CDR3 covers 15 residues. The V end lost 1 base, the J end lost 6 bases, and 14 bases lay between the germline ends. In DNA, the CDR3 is TGTGCCAGCAGTTACTTGGGCAGGGGAGCGGATACGCAGTATTTT. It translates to CASSYLGRGADTQYF.

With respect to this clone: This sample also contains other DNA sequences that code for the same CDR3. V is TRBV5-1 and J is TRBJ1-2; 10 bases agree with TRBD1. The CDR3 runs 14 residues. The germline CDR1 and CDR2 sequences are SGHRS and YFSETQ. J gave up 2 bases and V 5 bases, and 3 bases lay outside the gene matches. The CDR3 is CASSLGQGNYGYTF. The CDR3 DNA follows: TGCGCCAGCAGTCTGGGACAGGGGAACTATGGCTACACCTTC.

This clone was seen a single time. In DNA, the CDR3 is TGTGCCAGCAGCCAGAGGAATAATTCACCCCTCCACTTT. This encodes CASSQRNNSPLHF. The chain links TRBV3-1 (or the pseudogene TRBV3-2) to TRBJ1-6, with unresolved D. This CDR3 spans 13 amino acids. V was pared by 3 bases and J by 5 bases, with 5 bases between. Germline loops: CDR1 LGHDT, CDR2 YNNKEL (reference sequence).

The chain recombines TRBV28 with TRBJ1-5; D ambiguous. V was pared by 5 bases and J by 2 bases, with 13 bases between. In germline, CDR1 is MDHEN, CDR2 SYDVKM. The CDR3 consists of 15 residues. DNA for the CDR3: TGTGCCAGCAGTCCCGTCCATACGGGCAATCAGCCCCAGCATTTT. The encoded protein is CASSPVHTGNQPQHF.

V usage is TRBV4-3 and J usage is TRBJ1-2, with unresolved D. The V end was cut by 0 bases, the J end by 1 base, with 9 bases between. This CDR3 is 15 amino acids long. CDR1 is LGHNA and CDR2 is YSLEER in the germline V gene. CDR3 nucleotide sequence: TGCGCCAGCAGCCAAGACAACTTCCTTAACTATGGCTACACCTTC. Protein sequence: CASSQDNFLNYGYTF.

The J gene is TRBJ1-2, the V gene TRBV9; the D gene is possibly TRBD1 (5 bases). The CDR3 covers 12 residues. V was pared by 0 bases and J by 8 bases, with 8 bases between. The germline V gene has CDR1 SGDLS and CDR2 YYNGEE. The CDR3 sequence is CASSVEEGGYTF. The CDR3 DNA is TGTGCCAGCAGCGTAGAGGAGGGGGGCTACACCTTC. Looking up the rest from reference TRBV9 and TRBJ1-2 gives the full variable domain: DSGVTQTPKHLITATGQRVTLRCSPRSGDLSVYWYQQSLDQGLQFLIQYYNGEERAKGNILERFSAQQFPDLHSELNLSSLELGDSALYFCASSVEEGGYTFGSGTRLTVV.

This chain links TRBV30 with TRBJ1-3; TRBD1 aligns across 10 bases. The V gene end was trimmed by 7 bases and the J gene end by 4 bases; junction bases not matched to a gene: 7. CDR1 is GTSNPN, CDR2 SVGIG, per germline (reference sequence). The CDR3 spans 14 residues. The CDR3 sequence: CALGGQGRGNTIYF. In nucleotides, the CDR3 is TGTGCCTTGGGGGGACAGGGGCGAGGAAACACCATATATTTT. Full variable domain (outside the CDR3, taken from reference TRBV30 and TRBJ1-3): SQTIHQWPATLVQPVGSPLSLECTVEGTSNPNLYWYRQAAGRGLQLLFYSVGIGQISSEVPQNLSASRPQDRQFILSSKKLLLSDSGFYLCALGGQGRGNTIYFGEGSWLTVV.

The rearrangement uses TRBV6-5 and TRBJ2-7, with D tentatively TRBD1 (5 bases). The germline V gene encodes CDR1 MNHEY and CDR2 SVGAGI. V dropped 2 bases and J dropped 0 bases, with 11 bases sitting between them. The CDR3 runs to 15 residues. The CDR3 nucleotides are TGTGCCAGCAGTTACGGGGTGACAGCCTCCTACGAGCAGTACTTC. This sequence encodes CASSYGVTASYEQYF.

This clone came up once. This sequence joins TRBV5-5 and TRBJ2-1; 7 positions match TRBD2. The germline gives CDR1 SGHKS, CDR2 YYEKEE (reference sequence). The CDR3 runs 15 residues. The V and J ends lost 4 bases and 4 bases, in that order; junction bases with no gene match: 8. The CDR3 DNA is TGTGCCAGCAGCACCTCTAGCGGTGAATACAATGAGCAGTTCTTC. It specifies CASSTSSGEYNEQFF.

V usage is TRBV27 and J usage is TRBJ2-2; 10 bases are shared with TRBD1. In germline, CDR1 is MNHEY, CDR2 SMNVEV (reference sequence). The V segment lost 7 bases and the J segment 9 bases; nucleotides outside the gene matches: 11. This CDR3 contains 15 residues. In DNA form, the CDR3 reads TGTGCCAGCACAACCCCCGACAGGGGGCTTAGGGAGCTGTTTTTT. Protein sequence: CASTTPDRGLRELFF.

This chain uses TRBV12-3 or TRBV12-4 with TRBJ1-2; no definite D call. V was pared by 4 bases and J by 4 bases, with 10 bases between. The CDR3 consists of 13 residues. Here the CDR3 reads CASSSRNAYGYTF. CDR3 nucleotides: TGTGCCAGCAGTTCCAGGAATGCCTATGGCTACACCTTC.